The rows below give T cell receptor beta chains drawn from one sample of a study of blood T cell repertoires in COVID-19. The data were produced by immunoSEQ multiplex PCR, yet TCRdb's version contains in-frame clones alone and is incomplete. Here the sample spans some 460,000 clones, about 90% being singletons. Sequencing input: PBMCs or T cells enriched from blood (not recorded which). The receptors were sampled from a woman aged 18-35 years with acute COVID-19. Each CDR3 is given with its conserved first and last residue. A D gene is named only where the DNA matches it firmly. Expanded clones are given a class, and other clones once, few, many or no size at all.

J gene,clone size,V gene,D gene,CDR3 DNA,CDR3 protein
TRBJ1-3,-,TRBV3-1/TRBV3-2,-,TGTGCCAGCAGCCAAGTCAGGGGCGCTGGAAACACCATATATTTT,CASSQVRGAGNTIYF
TRBJ1-5,-,TRBV15,-,TGTGCCACCAGCAGATCCCCAGGGATAAGCAATCAGCCCCAGCATTTT,CATSRSPGISNQPQHF
TRBJ1-5,-,TRBV7-8,-,TGTGCCAGCAGTTCGTCCAGGGTTAGCAATCAGCCCCAGCATTTT,CASSSSRVSNQPQHF
TRBJ1-2,-,TRBV27,TRBD1,TGTGCCAGCAGTAACCCGGGACAGGACTATGGCTACACCTTC,CASSNPGQDYGYTF
TRBJ1-2,-,TRBV19,-,TGTGCCAGTGCCACCCAGGGCACACTAAACTATGGCTACACCTTC,CASATQGTLNYGYTF
TRBJ2-3,-,TRBV4-3,TRBD2,TGCGCCAGCAGCCATGCGCGGGGGGGGTCCGATACGCAGTATTTT,CASSHARGGSDTQYF
TRBJ1-5,-,TRBV29-1,-,TGCAGCGTTGGGAGCAGTTGGGATCAGCCCCAGCATTTT,CSVGSSWDQPQHF
TRBJ1-2,-,TRBV7-8,TRBD1,TGTGCCAGCAGCTTAACCGGGACAGGAACCACCGGCACCTTC,CASSLTGTGTTGTF
TRBJ2-7,-,TRBV7-9,-,TGTGCCAGCAGCTCTAAATTAGCGGCCTACGAGCAGTACTTC,CASSSKLAAYEQYF
TRBJ1-1,-,TRBV2,-,TGTGCCAGGTCCCGGGAGGGCACTGAAGCTTTCTTT,CARSREGTEAFF
TRBJ2-1,-,TRBV27,TRBD2,TGTGCCAGCAGTTTATCGTGGTGGCAGGGCGCCCTAGCGGGAGACAACAATGAGCAGTTCTTC,CASSLSWWQGALAGDNNEQFF
TRBJ2-1,-,TRBV12-5,TRBD2,TGTGCTAGTGGTTTGGTGGTTTTGGCGGGAGGGCGGAAGGACAATGAGCAGTTCTTC,CASGLVVLAGGRKDNEQFF
TRBJ1-3,-,TRBV3-1/TRBV3-2,-,TGTGCCAGCTCACAGGGAACAGGAAACACCATATATTTT,CASSQGTGNTIYF
TRBJ1-4,-,TRBV30,-,TGTGCCTGGATGCGGGGGGAAAAACTGTTTTTT,CAWMRGEKLFF
TRBJ2-7,-,TRBV2,-,TGTGCCAGCAGCGAAGACTGGTCCTACGAGCAGTACTTC,CASSEDWSYEQYF
TRBJ2-5,-,TRBV2,-,TGTGCCAGCTCTTATACTTGGGGGCTGGGAGAGACCCAGTACTTC,CASSYTWGLGETQYF
TRBJ1-1,-,TRBV19,TRBD1,TGTGCCAGTAGACAGGGGAGCACTGAAGCTTTCTTT,CASRQGSTEAFF
TRBJ1-1,-,TRBV2,TRBD1,TGTGCCAGCAGGGGGGACAGGAACACTGAAGCTTTCTTT,CASRGDRNTEAFF
TRBJ1-1,-,TRBV29-1,-,TGCAGCGTTAACAGGGCAACTGAAGCTTTCTTT,CSVNRATEAFF
TRBJ2-7,-,TRBV19,TRBD2,TGTGCCGTTTCTCCGGGAGGCTCCTACGAGCAGTACTTC,CAVSPGGSYEQYF
TRBJ2-7,-,TRBV7-2,-,TGTGCCAGCAGCTCCGGGTTCAGTCACTACGAGCAGTACTTC,CASSSGFSHYEQYF
TRBJ2-4,-,TRBV4-3,-,TGCGCCAGCAGCCAACGATCAGGCCCGGTGAACATTCAGTACTTC,CASSQRSGPVNIQYF
TRBJ2-5,-,TRBV19,TRBD1,TGTGCCAGTAGCCCGGGACAGGCATGGGAGACCCAGTACTTC,CASSPGQAWETQYF
TRBJ1-2,many,TRBV5-1,-,TGCGCCAGCAGCTTTCAGGGAGGGGACTATGGCTACACCTTC,CASSFQGGDYGYTF
TRBJ2-3,once,TRBV18,TRBD2,TGTGCCAGCTCACCCCGGGGGACTAGCGGGCCAGATACGCAGTATTTT,CASSPRGTSGPDTQYF
TRBJ1-2,-,TRBV6-5,-,TGTGCCAGCAGTTACTATCCGGGGAGGCATGGCTACACCTTC,CASSYYPGRHGYTF
TRBJ1-2,-,TRBV28,-,TGTGCCAGCAGTTTACGGTTGGGAGATAACTATGGCTACACCTTC,CASSLRLGDNYGYTF
TRBJ2-1,once,TRBV30,TRBD2,TGTGCCTGGAGACTAGCGGGTCCCTACAATGAGCAGTTCTTC,CAWRLAGPYNEQFF
TRBJ1-1,-,TRBV10-2,-,TGCGCCAGCAGATCAGGGACTGAAGCTTTCTTT,CASRSGTEAFF
TRBJ1-2,-,TRBV6-5,-,TGTGCCAGCAGCCCGGACAGTTCCTATGGCTACACCTTC,CASSPDSSYGYTF
TRBJ2-1,-,TRBV20-1,-,TGCAGTGCTAGTTTTCCCAGCGGCTCCTACAATGAGCAGTTCTTC,CSASFPSGSYNEQFF
TRBJ2-2,-,TRBV4-1,-,TGCGCCAGCAGCCAAGATCTGGGGGAGCTGTTTTTT,CASSQDLGELFF
TRBJ1-2,-,TRBV6-5,-,TGTGCCAGCAGTAAACAGGACTATGGCTACACCTTC,CASSKQDYGYTF
TRBJ2-5,-,TRBV7-9,-,TGTGCCAGCAGCTTATATACTGGAGGGCGTCGGGAGACCCAGTACTTC,CASSLYTGGRRETQYF
TRBJ1-2,-,TRBV5-4,TRBD1,TGTGCCAGCAGCTACCCCGGGACAGGGGGCGCGACAGGCTACACCTTC,CASSYPGTGGATGYTF
TRBJ1-2,-,TRBV9,-,TGTGCCAGCAGCGTTGAGGTCTCCTCTACGGGCTACACCTTC,CASSVEVSSTGYTF
TRBJ2-2,-,TRBV19,-,TGTGCCAGTAGTATAAATCCTAGACCTCTCTCCGGGGAGCTGTTTTTT,CASSINPRPLSGELFF
TRBJ2-3,-,TRBV7-2,TRBD2,TGTGCCAGCAGCCCCTCATTGCGGGAGGGCCCGGGGGATACGCAGTATTTT,CASSPSLREGPGDTQYF
TRBJ2-7,-,TRBV5-1,TRBD1,TGCGCCAGCAGACCTATAGACCGGGACAGCACTGAGCAGTACTTC,CASRPIDRDSTEQYF
TRBJ1-1,-,TRBV12-3/TRBV12-4,-,TGTGCCAGCACATCAAAACTATATGAAGCTTTCTTT,CASTSKLYEAFF
TRBJ1-1,-,TRBV9,-,TGTGCCAGCAGCCTTTCGGGGAGCACTGAAGCTTTCTTT,CASSLSGSTEAFF